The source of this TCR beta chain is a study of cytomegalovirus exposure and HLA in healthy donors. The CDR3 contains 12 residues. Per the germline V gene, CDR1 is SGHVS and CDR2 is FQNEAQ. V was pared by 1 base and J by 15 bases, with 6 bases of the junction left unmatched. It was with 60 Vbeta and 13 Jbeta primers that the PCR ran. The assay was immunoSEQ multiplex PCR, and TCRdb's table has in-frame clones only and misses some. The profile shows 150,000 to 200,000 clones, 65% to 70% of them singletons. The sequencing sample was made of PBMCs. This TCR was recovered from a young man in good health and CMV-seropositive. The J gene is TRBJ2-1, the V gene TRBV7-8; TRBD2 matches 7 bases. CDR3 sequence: CASSLGEGGWFF. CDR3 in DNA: TGTGCCAGCAGCTTAGGGGAGGGAGGGTGGTTCTTC.